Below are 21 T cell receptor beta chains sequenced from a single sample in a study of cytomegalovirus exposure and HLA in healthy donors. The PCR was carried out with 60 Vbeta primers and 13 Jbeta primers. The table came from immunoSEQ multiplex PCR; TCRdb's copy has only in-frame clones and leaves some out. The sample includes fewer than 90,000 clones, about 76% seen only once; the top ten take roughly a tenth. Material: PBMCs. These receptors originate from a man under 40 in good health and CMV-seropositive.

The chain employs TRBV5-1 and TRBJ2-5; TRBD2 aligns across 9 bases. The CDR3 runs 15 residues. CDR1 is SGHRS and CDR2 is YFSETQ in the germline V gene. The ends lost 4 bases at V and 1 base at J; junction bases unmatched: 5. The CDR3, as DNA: TGCGCCAGCAGCGAGGGACTAGCAGTCCAAGAGACCCAGTACTTC. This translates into CASSEGLAVQETQYF.

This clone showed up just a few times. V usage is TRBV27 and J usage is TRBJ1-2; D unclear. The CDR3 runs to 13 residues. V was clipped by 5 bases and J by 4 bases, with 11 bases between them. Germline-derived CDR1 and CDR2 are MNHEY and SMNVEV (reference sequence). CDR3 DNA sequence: TGTGCCAGCAGTCGAGGGCGAATCTATGGCTACACCTTC. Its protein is CASSRGRIYGYTF.

Here the CDR3 DNA reads TGCGCCAGCAGCGGACAGCCGGGACAGGGGCAACTGTTTTTT. This translates into CASSGQPGQGQLFF. This chain connects TRBV5-1 to TRBJ1-4, with TRBD1 matching over 10 bases. The junction had 9 bases not matched to a gene; V was cut back by 4 bases and J by 12 bases. The germline V gene encodes CDR1 SGHRS and CDR2 YFSETQ. CDR3 length: 14 amino acids.

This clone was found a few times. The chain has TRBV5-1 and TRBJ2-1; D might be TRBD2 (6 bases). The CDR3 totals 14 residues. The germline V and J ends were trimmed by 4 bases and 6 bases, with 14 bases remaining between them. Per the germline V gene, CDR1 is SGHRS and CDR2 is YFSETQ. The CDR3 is CASSPGSPVNEQFF. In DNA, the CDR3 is TGCGCCAGCAGCCCCGGGAGCCCGGTCAATGAGCAGTTCTTC.

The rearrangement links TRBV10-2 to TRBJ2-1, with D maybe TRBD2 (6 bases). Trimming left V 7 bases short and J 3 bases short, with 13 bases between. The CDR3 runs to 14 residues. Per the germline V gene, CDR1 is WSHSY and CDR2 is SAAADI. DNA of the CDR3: TGCGCCAGCATGCCCGTGGGGGGCTACAATGAGCAGTTCTTC. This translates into CASMPVGGYNEQFF.

CDR3 loop: CASSYSLGWTYGYTF. The CDR3 nucleotides are TGTGCCAGCAGTTACTCCCTTGGCTGGACTTATGGCTACACCTTC. The V call is TRBV6-5, the J call TRBJ1-2, with D uncertain. The germline V gene has CDR1 MNHEY and CDR2 SVGAGI. The ends were cut back, 0 bases at V and 5 bases at J, with 13 bases in the middle. CDR3 length equals 15 residues.

The CDR3 DNA reads TGTGCCAGTAGTATACGGCGGGGGAACACCGGGGAGCTGTTTTTT. This codes for CASSIRRGNTGELFF. The V gene is TRBV19, the J gene TRBJ2-2; D may be TRBD2 (6 bases). The CDR3 is 15 amino acids. Germline V gene sequence: CDR1 LNHDA, CDR2 SQIVND (reference sequence). V lost 2 bases and J lost 1, with 8 bases in between.

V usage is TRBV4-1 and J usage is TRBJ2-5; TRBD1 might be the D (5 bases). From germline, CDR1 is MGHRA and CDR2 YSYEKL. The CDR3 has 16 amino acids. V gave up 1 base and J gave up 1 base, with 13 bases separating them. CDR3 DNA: TGCGCCAGCAGCCAAGTGGGCAGGGCCTCCCAAGAGACCCAGTACTTC. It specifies CASSQVGRASQETQYF.

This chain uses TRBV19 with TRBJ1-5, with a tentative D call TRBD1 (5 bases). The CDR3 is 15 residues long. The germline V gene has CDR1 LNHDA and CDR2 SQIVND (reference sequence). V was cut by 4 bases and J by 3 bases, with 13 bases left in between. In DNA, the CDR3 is TGTGCCAGTAGTAAAGGACTAGGGACCAATCAGCCCCAGCATTTT. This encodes CASSKGLGTNQPQHF.

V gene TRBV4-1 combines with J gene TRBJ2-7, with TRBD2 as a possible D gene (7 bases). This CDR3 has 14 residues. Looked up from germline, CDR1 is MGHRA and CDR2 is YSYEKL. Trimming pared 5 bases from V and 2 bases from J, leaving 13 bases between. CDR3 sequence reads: CASSSGAGAYEQYF. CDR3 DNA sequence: TGCGCCAGCAGCTCGGGGGCGGGGGCCTACGAGCAGTACTTC.

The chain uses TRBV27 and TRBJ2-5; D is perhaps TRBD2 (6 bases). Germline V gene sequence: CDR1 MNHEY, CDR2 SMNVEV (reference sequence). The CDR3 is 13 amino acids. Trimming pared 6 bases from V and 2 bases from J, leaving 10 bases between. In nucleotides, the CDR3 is TGTGCCAGCAGATCGGGACTTCAAGAGACCCAGTACTTC. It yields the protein CASRSGLQETQYF.

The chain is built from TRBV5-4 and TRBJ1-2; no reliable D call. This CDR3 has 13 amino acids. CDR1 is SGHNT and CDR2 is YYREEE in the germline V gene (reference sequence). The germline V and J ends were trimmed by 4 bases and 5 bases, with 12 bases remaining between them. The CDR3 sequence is CASSLPSLYGYTF. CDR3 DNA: TGTGCCAGCAGCCTACCCTCCCTTTATGGCTACACCTTC.

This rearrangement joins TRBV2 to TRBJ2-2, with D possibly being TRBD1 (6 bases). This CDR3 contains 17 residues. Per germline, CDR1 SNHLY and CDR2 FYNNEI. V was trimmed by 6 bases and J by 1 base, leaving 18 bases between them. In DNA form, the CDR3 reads TGTGCCAGCAGGGGACGGACAGCACCTTTGAACACCGGGGAGCTGTTTTTT. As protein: CASRGRTAPLNTGELFF.

In DNA, the CDR3 is TGTGCCAGCAGCCTACCAAGCGGGACGCAGTATTTT. Its protein product is CASSLPSGTQYF. The chain combines TRBV11-3 with TRBJ2-3; perhaps TRBD2 as D (6 bases). The germline CDR1 and CDR2 sequences are SGHNT and YENEEA. This CDR3 spans 12 amino acids. Trimming took off 5 bases at V and 9 bases at J, with 12 bases between the two ends.

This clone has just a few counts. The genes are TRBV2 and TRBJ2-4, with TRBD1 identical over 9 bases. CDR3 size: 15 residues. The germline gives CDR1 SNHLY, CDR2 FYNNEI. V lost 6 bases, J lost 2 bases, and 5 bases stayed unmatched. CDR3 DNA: TGTGCCAGCAGGGAAACAGGGGGCACCAAAAACATTCAGTACTTC. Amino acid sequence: CASRETGGTKNIQYF.

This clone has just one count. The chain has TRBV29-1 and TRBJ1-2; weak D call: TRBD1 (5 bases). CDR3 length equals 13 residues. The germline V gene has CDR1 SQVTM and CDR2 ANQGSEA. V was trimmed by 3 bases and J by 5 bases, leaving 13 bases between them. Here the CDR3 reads CSVDQRDFYGYTF. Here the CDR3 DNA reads TGCAGCGTTGATCAACGGGACTTTTATGGCTACACCTTC. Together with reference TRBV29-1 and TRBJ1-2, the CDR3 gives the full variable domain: SAVISQKPSRDICQRGTSLTIQCQVDSQVTMMFWYRQQPGQSLTLIATANQGSEATYESGFVIDKFPISRPNLTFSTLTVSNMSPEDSSIYLCSVDQRDFYGYTFGSGTRLTVV.

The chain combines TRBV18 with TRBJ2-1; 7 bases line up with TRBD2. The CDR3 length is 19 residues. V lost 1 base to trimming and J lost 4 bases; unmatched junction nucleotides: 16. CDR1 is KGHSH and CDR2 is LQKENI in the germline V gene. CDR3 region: CASSPQASGYLPQYNEQFF. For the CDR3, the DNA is TGTGCCAGCTCACCACAGGCTAGCGGCTACCTGCCCCAATACAATGAGCAGTTCTTC.

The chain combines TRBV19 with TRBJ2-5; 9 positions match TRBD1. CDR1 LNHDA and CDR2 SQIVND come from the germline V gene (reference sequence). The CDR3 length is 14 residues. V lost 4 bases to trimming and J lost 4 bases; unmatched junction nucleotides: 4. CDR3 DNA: TGTGCCAGTAGTACGGGACAGGGAGGAGAGACCCAGTACTTC. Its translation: CASSTGQGGETQYF.

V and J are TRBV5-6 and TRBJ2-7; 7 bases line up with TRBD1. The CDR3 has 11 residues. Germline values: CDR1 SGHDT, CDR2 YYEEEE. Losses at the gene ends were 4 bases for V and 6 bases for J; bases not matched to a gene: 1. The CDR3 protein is CASSRQGEQYF. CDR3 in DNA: TGTGCCAGCAGCCGACAGGGCGAGCAGTACTTC.

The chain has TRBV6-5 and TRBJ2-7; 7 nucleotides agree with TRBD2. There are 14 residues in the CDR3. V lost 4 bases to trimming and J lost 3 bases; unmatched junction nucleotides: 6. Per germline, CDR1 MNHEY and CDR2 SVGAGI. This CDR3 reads CASSSSGAVYEQYF. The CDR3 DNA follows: TGTGCCAGCAGTTCGAGCGGGGCCGTCTACGAGCAGTACTTC.

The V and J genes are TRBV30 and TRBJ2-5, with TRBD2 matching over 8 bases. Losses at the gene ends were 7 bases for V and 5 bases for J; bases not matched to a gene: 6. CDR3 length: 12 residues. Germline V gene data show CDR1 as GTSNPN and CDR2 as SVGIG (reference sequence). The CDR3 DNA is TGTGCCTCCGAGAGCGGGGGTGAGACCCAGTACTTC. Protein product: CASESGGETQYF.